This T cell receptor (beta chain) was documented in a study of human T cells and chemical hapten exposure. Turning to the study itself: 2% DPC was applied to roughly 2 cm by roughly 2 cm of upper inner arm skin for sensitization.

The library tagged individual cDNA molecules with unique molecular identifiers. How the authors handled the data: Sample TCR totals centred on a median of approximately 96,000, ranging roughly 23,224 to 700,000. From the RACE reads, TCRdb called clonotypes with MiXCR, one entry per CDR3 protein. The V and J calls come from TCRdb's annotation, not from the publication. The top ten clones hold over 5.5% of a sample with about 350,000 distinct CDR3 sequences, about 6% of them seen once. Germline loops: CDR1 LGHDT, CDR2 YNNKEL (reference sequence). Trimming took 3 bases from V and 2 from J, leaving 7 bases between them. The CDR3 loop spans 13 amino acids. Time point described: patch test 2, 6 weeks after DPC sensitization. Treatment reported: therapeutic diphenylcyclopropenone sensitization with weekly scalp DPC. This clonotype showed up many times.

The sequencing here drew on whole blood, taken in connection with sensitization to the hapten diphenylcyclopropenone (DPC). The chain is built from TRBV3-1 and TRBJ1-2; no firm D call. This sequence originates from a woman younger than 35 with alopecia areata. Some clones in this sample may be carry-over from other donors' samples. CDR3 protein: CASSQGGNYGYTF. For the CDR3, the DNA is TGTGCCAGCAGCCAGGGAGGGAACTATGGCTACACCTTC.